Listed below are T cell receptor beta chains from one sample, sequenced in a study of regulatory T cells in long-lasting Graves disease. TCRdb itself ran the multiplex PCR reads through MiXCR, one entry per CDR3 protein. The repertoire consists of about 540,000 distinct CDR3 sequences, with around an eighth occurring once and the leading ten covering roughly a tenth. The data were also submitted as part of a second study, on T cells in Graves' hyperthyroidism and ophthalmopathy.

Sequencing used peripheral blood mononuclear cells (PBMCs), obtained at new diagnosis, from a patient treated with antithyroid drugs. The receptors derive from a man aged 25-45 years with Graves disease. Both conserved end residues are part of each CDR3. Each record gives: J gene, V gene, clone size, D gene, CDR3 DNA, CDR3 protein. A D gene is named only where the DNA matches it firmly. A row's size may be missing; if present it is once, few, many or a size class.

TRBJ2-1 TRBV4-1 few - TGCGCCAGCAGCGCCGGGACCTACGCCTACAATGAGCAGTTCTTC CASSAGTYAYNEQFF
TRBJ2-7 TRBV12-3/TRBV12-4 many - TGTGCCAGCAGTCGGGTCTCCCTCGACTACGAGCAGTACTTC CASSRVSLDYEQYF
TRBJ1-4 TRBV20-1 - - TGCAGTGCTAGGGCCCCAGGAAGGGAAAAACTGTTTTTT CSARAPGREKLFF
TRBJ2-7 TRBV7-9 many TRBD1 TGTGCCAGCAGCCGGACAGGGGGCGGAGGGGAGCAGTACTTC CASSRTGGGGEQYF
TRBJ2-5 TRBV12-3/TRBV12-4 many - TGTGCCAGCAGCCCAGGATTGGCCCAGTACTTC CASSPGLAQYF
TRBJ2-5 TRBV10-3 few - TGTGCCATCAGTGCTCGACAGGCGGAGCAAGAGACCCAGTACTTC CAISARQAEQETQYF
TRBJ1-3 TRBV3-1 few - TGTGCCAGCAGCCAAGACTCGGTTATACGGATCGTCGGGACGGGAAACACCATATATTTT CASSQDSVIRIVGTGNTIYF
TRBJ2-2 TRBV18 few TRBD2 TGTGCCAGCTCACTACCGGGACTAAACACCGGGGAGCTGTTTTTT CASSLPGLNTGELFF
TRBJ2-2 TRBV6-5 many - TGTGCCAGCAGTTTCCCGGGACCAAACACCGGGGAGCTGTTTTTT CASSFPGPNTGELFF
TRBJ1-1 TRBV12-3/TRBV12-4 many TRBD1 TGTGCCAGCAGTTTAATGGCTAAGGACAGGGTGGACGAAATGGCTTTCTTT CASSLMAKDRVDEMAFF
TRBJ2-7 TRBV29-1 many - TGCAGCGCGGACCTGGTCGGCGAGCAGTACTTC CSADLVGEQYF
TRBJ2-5 TRBV20-1 many TRBD1 TGCAGTGCTGGCAATACAGGGGGAGAGACCCAGTACTTC CSAGNTGGETQYF
TRBJ2-5 TRBV18 many - TGTGCCAGCTCAACCTACCAAGAGACCCAGTACTTC CASSTYQETQYF
TRBJ2-5 TRBV18 few - TGTGCCAGCTCACCGCCCGGGTATCAAGAGACCCAGTACTTC CASSPPGYQETQYF
TRBJ1-3 TRBV20-1 - - TGCAGTGCAAGGACTTTCATGGGAAACACCATATATTTT CSARTFMGNTIYF